These 31 T cell receptor beta chains share one sample of origin, sequenced in a study of cytomegalovirus exposure and HLA in healthy donors (TCRdb year 2017). Libraries were made using the immunoSEQ multiplex PCR assay. The multiplex PCR relied on a mix of 60 forward primers for TCR Vbeta segments and 13 reverse primers for TCR Jbeta segments. In TCRdb, the immuneACCESS table is reduced to in-frame sequences with V and J assigned. These tables do not hold every clone; where another copy was compared, an unresolved V gene accounts for under half, and the others remain unexplained. The table for this sample lists around 59,000 clones; roughly four fifths of them were counted only once. About 1.5% of the sample lies in the top ten. The sequenced sample consisted of PBMCs. Receptor source: a human donor in good health.

The chain has TRBV9 and TRBJ2-5, with TRBD2 identical over 14 bases. The end of the DNA aligns better with TRBJ2-7, so the J call may be wrong. The CDR3 is 15 amino acids. Germline CDR1 is SGDLS and CDR2 is YYNGEE. The CDR3 protein is CASSGGTSGSYEQYF. CDR3 nucleotide sequence: TGTGCCAGCAGCGGCGGGACTAGCGGGAGCTACGAGCAGTACTTC.

The chain couples TRBV27 to TRBJ1-6, with D perhaps TRBD1 (5 bases). V lost 2 bases to trimming and J lost 4 bases, with 15 bases between them. CDR1 and CDR2 from the germline V gene are MNHEY and SMNVEV (reference sequence). The CDR3 is 17 residues long. The CDR3 DNA reads TGTGCCAGCAGTTTAAAGGTTGACAGACCATATAATTCACCCCTCCACTTT. Its translation: CASSLKVDRPYNSPLHF.

V usage is TRBV27 and J usage is TRBJ1-1; D might be TRBD1 (5 bases). CDR1 is MNHEY, CDR2 SMNVEV, per germline (reference sequence). This CDR3 comprises 13 residues. V lost 0 bases to trimming and J lost 10 bases, with 12 bases between them. The CDR3 bases are TGTGCCAGCAGTTTATCGTCAGGGCGTCGAGCTTTCTTT. This gives the protein CASSLSSGRRAFF.

V and J are TRBV6-1 and TRBJ2-7; perhaps TRBD2 as D (5 bases). CDR1 is MNHNS and CDR2 is SASEGT in the germline V gene. This CDR3 has 19 residues. Trimming removed 2 bases at V and 0 bases at J, with 23 bases between. The CDR3 DNA reads as TGTGCCAGCAGTGAACGTTACATCACACGGGAAGGAAGCTCCTACGAGCAGTACTTC. Amino acids: CASSERYITREGSSYEQYF.

V and J are TRBV7-3 and TRBJ2-3, with D uncertain. V was cut by 1 base and J by 0 bases, with 5 bases left in between. From germline, CDR1 is SGHTA and CDR2 FQGTGA. CDR3 length: 14 residues. In DNA, the CDR3 is TGTGCCAGCAGCTTAAAACAGAGCACAGATACGCAGTATTTT. Amino acid sequence: CASSLKQSTDTQYF.

The rearrangement joins TRBV7-2 to TRBJ1-5, with D possibly TRBD1 on 5 matching bases. Trimming cost V 4 bases and J 3 bases, with 7 bases left between them. The CDR3 runs 13 residues. Germline V gives CDR1 SGHTA, CDR2 FQGNSA. CDR3 loop: CASSWDFNQPQHF. Written as DNA, the CDR3 is TGTGCCAGCAGCTGGGACTTCAATCAGCCCCAGCATTTT.

V usage is TRBV7-2 and J usage is TRBJ1-2; possible D gene TRBD1, 6 bases. V was shortened by 1 base and J by 0 bases, with 9 bases between the two germline ends. This CDR3 spans 15 amino acids. CDR1 SGHTA and CDR2 FQGNSA come from the germline V gene. The CDR3 here is CASSLVRGSNYGYTF. As DNA, the CDR3 is TGTGCCAGCAGCTTAGTCAGGGGATCTAACTATGGCTACACCTTC.

V and J are TRBV19 and TRBJ2-4, with a tentative D call TRBD2 (7 bases). Between the trimmed V and J ends, which lost 5 bases and 8 bases, there was a span of 13 bases. The CDR3 consists of 13 residues. Germline V gives CDR1 LNHDA, CDR2 SQIVND (reference sequence). In nucleotides, the CDR3 is TGTGCCAGTAGTGTGCAGGGGAGGGACATTCAGTACTTC. This sequence encodes CASSVQGRDIQYF.

The chain uses TRBV30 and TRBJ1-5, with a weak D call TRBD1 (5 bases). CDR3 length equals 15 residues. CDR1 and CDR2 (germline): GTSNPN, SVGIG (reference sequence). Trimming took off 2 bases at V and 7 bases at J, with 18 bases between the two ends. CDR3: CAWSRVRGGWQPQHF. The CDR3 DNA reads as TGTGCCTGGAGTAGGGTAAGGGGCGGATGGCAGCCCCAGCATTTT.

The chain has TRBV6-5 and TRBJ1-1; no clear D. Trimming pared 4 bases from V and 1 base from J, leaving 10 bases between. CDR1 is MNHEY, CDR2 SVGAGI, per germline. The CDR3 contains 14 residues. CDR3 region: CASSLLRENTEAFF. In nucleotides, the CDR3 is TGTGCCAGCAGTTTACTCCGGGAGAACACTGAAGCTTTCTTT.

The chain joins TRBV30 to TRBJ1-1; 11 nucleotides agree with TRBD1. In germline, CDR1 is GTSNPN, CDR2 SVGIG (reference sequence). This CDR3 spans 13 amino acids. Germline trimming cut 2 bases from V and 11 bases from J; bases unmatched to any gene: 7. CDR3 sequence (DNA): TGTGCCTGGAGTTCCGGGACAGGGGGTGGTGCTTTCTTT. It encodes CAWSSGTGGGAFF.

The chain recombines TRBV21-1 with TRBJ2-3; the table's D gene call, TRBD2, was not cross checked with the DNA. TRBV21-1 is termed a pseudogene. The CDR3 is 15 amino acids. The CDR3 reads CASSTPAGRTDTQYF. The DNA of the CDR3 is TGTGCCAGCAGCACCCCGGCGGGGCGCACAGATACGCAGTATTTT.

This clone occurred a few times. The CDR3 sequence: CASSATGGEETQYF. The CDR3 DNA sequence: TGCGCCAGCAGCGCGACAGGGGGGGAGGAGACCCAGTACTTC. The chain is built from TRBV5-1 and TRBJ2-5, with 9 bases identical to TRBD1. CDR1 is SGHRS and CDR2 is YFSETQ in the germline V gene. This CDR3 comprises 14 residues. Unmatched junction bases numbered 6, after V lost 4 bases and J lost 5 bases.

V and J are TRBV11-2 and TRBJ2-1, with 7 bases matching TRBD2. The J segment lost 2 bases and the V segment lost 6 bases, leaving 13 bases of the junction unmatched. This CDR3 contains 17 residues. Germline V gives CDR1 SGHAT, CDR2 FQNNGV. CDR3 in amino acids: CASRKFWPSGTYNEQFF. The CDR3 DNA follows: TGTGCCAGCAGGAAGTTTTGGCCTAGCGGCACCTACAATGAGCAGTTCTTC.

The rearrangement links TRBV6-6 to TRBJ2-1; 9 bases line up with TRBD2. The V and J ends lost 5 bases and 6 bases, in that order; junction bases with no gene match: 8. There are 15 residues in the CDR3. Germline V gene sequence: CDR1 MNHNY, CDR2 SVGAGI (reference sequence). CDR3: CASSPGTSLVNEQFF. CDR3 DNA sequence: TGTGCCAGCAGTCCGGGGACTAGCTTAGTCAATGAGCAGTTCTTC.

The V and J genes are TRBV13 and TRBJ1-3; 7 nucleotides match TRBD1. The V gene end was trimmed by 6 bases and the J gene end by 2 bases; junction bases not matched to a gene: 4. This CDR3 has 14 residues. CDR1 is PRHDT, CDR2 FYEKMQ, per germline (reference sequence). CDR3 in amino acids: CASSLTGAGNTIYF. The CDR3 coding sequence is TGTGCCAGCAGTCTTACAGGGGCTGGAAACACCATATATTTT.

This sequence joins TRBV9 and TRBJ2-1; 8 nucleotides agree with TRBD2. The V gene's germline CDR1 is SGDLS and CDR2 YYNGEE. Germline trimming cut 2 bases from V and 5 bases from J; bases unmatched to any gene: 6. This CDR3 contains 15 residues. The CDR3 nucleotides read TGTGCCAGCAGCGTGATAGCGGGGCTCGACAATGAGCAGTTCTTC. Protein: CASSVIAGLDNEQFF.

The chain uses TRBV5-1 and TRBJ2-1; 9 nucleotides align to TRBD1. V was pared by 7 bases and J by 8 bases, with 13 bases of the junction left unmatched. Germline CDR1 and CDR2: SGHRS and YFSETQ. The CDR3 sequence is 15 residues long. The CDR3 here is CASGPGQGNYDEQFF. The CDR3 region has the DNA TGCGCCAGCGGCCCGGGACAGGGCAATTATGATGAGCAGTTCTTC.

The genes are TRBV7-9 and TRBJ1-5; TRBD1 might be the D (6 bases). This CDR3 contains 16 residues. The V gene lost 5 bases and the J gene lost 1 base, with 15 bases spanning the gap. The germline V gene encodes CDR1 SEHNR and CDR2 FQNEAQ (reference sequence). CDR3 protein: CASSQTGLPSNQPQHF. The CDR3, as DNA: TGTGCCAGCAGCCAAACAGGGCTACCGAGCAATCAGCCCCAGCATTTT.

V usage is TRBV7-2 and J usage is TRBJ2-2; a weak D match, TRBD1 (6 bases). The V end lost 1 base, the J end lost 3 bases, and 15 bases lay between the germline ends. The germline V gene encodes CDR1 SGHTA and CDR2 FQGNSA. The CDR3 totals 17 residues. The CDR3 nucleotides read TGTGCCAGCAGCTTAGGGGGGCTGAGGGGGTACACCGGGGAGCTGTTTTTT. Amino acid sequence: CASSLGGLRGYTGELFF.

V usage is TRBV14 and J usage is TRBJ2-3; 7 bases are shared with TRBD2. Germline V gene sequence: CDR1 SGHDN, CDR2 FVKESK. The CDR3 loop spans 23 amino acids. The junction had 30 bases not matched to a gene; V was cut back by 0 bases and J by 6 bases. DNA for the CDR3: TGTGCCAGCAGCCAAGATTGTGCAGCGGGAACCAAAGCCGGGTCAAATTCGGTGGATACGCAGTATTTT. Translating gives CASSQDCAAGTKAGSNSVDTQYF.

The V and J genes are TRBV11-3 and TRBJ2-7; tentatively, D is TRBD2 (6 bases). The V gene lost 5 bases and the J gene lost 10 bases, with 18 bases spanning the gap. Looked up from germline, CDR1 is SGHNT and CDR2 is YENEEA. The CDR3 length is 13 residues. CDR3 region: CASSRDSATTQYF. The CDR3 region has the DNA TGTGCCAGCAGCCGGGACTCCGCTACGACTCAGTACTTC.

The rearrangement joins TRBV7-8 to TRBJ2-5; tentatively, D is TRBD2 (5 bases). The DNA matches TRBJ2-7 better at its end, which makes the J call doubtful. The CDR3 covers 21 residues. The germline V gene encodes CDR1 SGHVS and CDR2 FQNEAQ. Here the CDR3 reads CASSLFYVDSDLLTIPYEQYF. CDR3 sequence (DNA): TGTGCCAGCAGCTTATTCTATGTGGACTCGGACTTGCTCACCATCCCCTACGAGCAGTACTTC.

Only one count was recorded for this clone. The V and J genes are TRBV6-5 and TRBJ1-6; 7 bases line up with TRBD1. J gave up 7 bases and V 6 bases, and 9 bases lay outside the gene matches. CDR3 length equals 15 residues. CDR1 and CDR2 from the germline V gene are MNHEY and SVGAGI. CDR3 residues: CASRPEGGRNSPLHF. In DNA, the CDR3 is TGTGCCAGCAGGCCAGAAGGGGGCAGAAATTCACCCCTCCACTTT.

The chain uses TRBV2 and TRBJ2-1, with 9 bases that match TRBD2. J lost 6 bases, V lost 8 bases, and 5 bases had no gene match. CDR1 and CDR2 (germline): SNHLY, FYNNEI. The CDR3 covers 13 residues. The CDR3 nucleotides are TGTGCCAGCTTAGCGGGAGAATTCAATGAGCAGTTCTTC. Protein sequence: CASLAGEFNEQFF. The complete variable domain, with remaining parts taken from reference TRBV2 and TRBJ2-1, reads EPEVTQTPSHQVTQMGQEVILRCVPISNHLYFYWYRQILGQKVEFLVSFYNNEISEKSEIFDDQFSVERPDGSNFTLKIRSTKLEDSAMYFCASLAGEFNEQFFGPGTRLTVL.

The V gene is TRBV2, the J gene TRBJ2-1; TRBD2 matches at 10 bases. Unmatched junction bases numbered 10, after V lost 6 bases and J lost 5 bases. The CDR3 extends over 16 amino acids. Germline values: CDR1 SNHLY, CDR2 FYNNEI. In DNA form, the CDR3 reads TGTGCCAGCAGAGAGGCGGCTAGCGGGGGCCACAATGAGCAGTTCTTC. Its translation is CASREAASGGHNEQFF.

This chain links TRBV6-4 with TRBJ2-3; 8 bases agree with TRBD2. This CDR3 region has 15 residues. V was pared by 4 bases and J by 4 bases, with 7 bases of the junction left unmatched. In germline, CDR1 is MRHNA, CDR2 SNTAGT. The CDR3 nucleotides are TGTGCCAGCAGTGCGTCGGGGGGGGCTGCAGATACGCAGTATTTT. Amino acid sequence: CASSASGGAADTQYF.

This clone has just a few counts. This chain uses TRBV6-6 with TRBJ1-2; 9 nucleotides match TRBD1. This CDR3 region has 16 residues. V was clipped by 0 bases and J by 8 bases; unmatched bases: 10. Germline V gives CDR1 MNHNY, CDR2 SVGAGI (reference sequence). CDR3 amino acids: CASSYSRDRVTLGYTF. The CDR3, as DNA: TGTGCCAGCAGTTACTCACGGGACAGGGTCACCCTCGGCTACACCTTC.

The V gene is TRBV7-9, the J gene TRBJ2-5, with D possibly matching TRBD1 (7 bases). The V and J ends lost 4 bases and 9 bases respectively, with 27 bases between them. The germline V gene encodes CDR1 SEHNR and CDR2 FQNEAQ (reference sequence). CDR3 length: 17 amino acids. CDR3 sequence: CASSSYPGQALAGPQYF. The CDR3 DNA sequence: TGTGCCAGCAGCTCCTACCCCGGACAGGCCCTTGCGGGGCCCCAGTACTTC. Together with reference TRBV7-9 and TRBJ2-5, the CDR3 gives the full variable domain: DTGVSQNPRHKITKRGQNVTFRCDPISEHNRLYWYRQTLGQGPEFLTYFQNEAQLEKSRLLSDRFSAERPKGSFSTLEIQRTEQGDSAMYLCASSSYPGQALAGPQYFGPGTRLLVL.

The CDR3 sequence: CASSQDTGGPPTYEQFF. The CDR3 nucleotides are TGCGCCAGCAGCCAAGATACGGGGGGCCCACCTACCTATGAGCAGTTCTTC. The chain couples TRBV4-3 to TRBJ2-1; tentatively, D is TRBD2 (7 bases). The CDR3 length is 17 residues. Trimming took 0 bases from V and 8 from J, leaving 20 bases between them. From germline, CDR1 is LGHNA and CDR2 YSLEER.

The gene calls are TRBV19 and TRBJ2-7, with 7 nucleotides matching TRBD1. Losses at the gene ends were 3 bases for V and 3 bases for J; bases not matched to a gene: 5. This CDR3 is 14 amino acids long. Germline loops: CDR1 LNHDA, CDR2 SQIVND (reference sequence). The CDR3 spells CASSIDRDIYEQYF. As DNA, the CDR3 is TGTGCCAGTAGTATTGACAGGGACATCTACGAGCAGTACTTC.